The 29 T cell receptor beta chains below all came from one sample that was sequenced in a study of Ad26.COV2.S vaccination and SARS-CoV-2 variants. TCRdb keeps only in-frame clones here, not all; method: immunoSEQ multiplex PCR. The sample lists hundreds of thousands of clones, 87% occurring once. Stated treatment: around 19 received Ad26.COV2.S at low or high dose, single or two shots; 5 received placebo; per-sample allocation not given. Collection of the samples took place on day 63 after the first injection of vaccine or placebo. Sequenced material: peripheral blood, taken in a trial of Ad26.COV2.S vaccine versus placebo. The receptors were sampled from a person aged 18-65 years who received the Ad26.COV2.S COVID-19 vaccine or a placebo.

The J gene is TRBJ1-1, the V gene TRBV6-5; TRBD1 aligns across 11 bases. From germline, CDR1 is MNHEY and CDR2 SVGAGI. This CDR3 contains 15 residues. The ends lost 6 bases at V and 3 bases at J; junction bases unmatched: 6. In nucleotides, the CDR3 is TGTGCCAGCAGGTGGACAGGGGGCTTGGACACTGAAGCTTTCTTT. Protein product: CASRWTGGLDTEAFF.

The V gene is TRBV7-9, the J gene TRBJ2-5; 9 bases align to TRBD2. With V trimmed by 5 bases and J by 1 base, 8 bases remained unmatched. The V gene's germline CDR1 is SEHNR and CDR2 FQNEAQ (reference sequence). CDR3 length equals 16 residues. The CDR3 region has the DNA TGTGCCAGCAGCCGCCCGGGGCGGGGGGGCCAAGAGACCCAGTACTTC. This gives the protein CASSRPGRGGQETQYF. Combining the CDR3 with reference TRBV7-9 and TRBJ2-5 gives the whole variable domain DTGVSQNPRHKITKRGQNVTFRCDPISEHNRLYWYRQTLGQGPEFLTYFQNEAQLEKSRLLSDRFSAERPKGSFSTLEIQRTEQGDSAMYLCASSRPGRGGQETQYFGPGTRLLVL.

This chain links TRBV6-4 with TRBJ2-1; D is undetermined. This CDR3 has 13 amino acids. The V gene lost 9 bases and the J gene lost 8 bases, with 17 bases spanning the gap. Germline lookup yields CDR1 MRHNA and CDR2 SNTAGT. The CDR3 region has the DNA TGTGCCAGATTAGGTATACTAACACATGAGCAGTTCTTC. Translating it yields CARLGILTHEQFF.

This chain uses TRBV19 with TRBJ2-7; D is unresolved. V lost 3 bases and J 3 bases, leaving 15 bases between the germline ends. This CDR3 region has 15 residues. CDR1 and CDR2 from the germline V gene are LNHDA and SQIVND (reference sequence). In DNA, the CDR3 is TGTGCCAGTAGTATTGGTCACAATAGAAACTACGAGCAGTACTTC. Its protein product is CASSIGHNRNYEQYF.

The CDR3 nucleotides read TGCGCCAGCAGCCAAACAGGTCCCAATGAGCAGTTCTTC. Amino acids: CASSQTGPNEQFF. The V call is TRBV4-1, the J call TRBJ2-1; D is perhaps TRBD1 (5 bases). CDR1 and CDR2 (germline): MGHRA, YSYEKL. The length of the CDR3 is 13 residues. The V end was cut by 2 bases, the J end by 6 bases, with 8 bases between.

The V call is TRBV20-1, the J call TRBJ2-3, with TRBD2 matching over 9 bases. The V and J ends lost 3 bases and 4 bases, in that order; junction bases with no gene match: 5. The CDR3 consists of 14 residues. From germline, CDR1 is DFQATT and CDR2 SNEGSKA (reference sequence). CDR3 loop: CSASVAGVADTQYF. As DNA, the CDR3 is TGCAGTGCTAGTGTAGCGGGGGTTGCAGATACGCAGTATTTT.

This chain links TRBV4-3 with TRBJ2-7; 9 bases agree with TRBD2. CDR1 and CDR2 (germline): LGHNA, YSLEER. This CDR3 comprises 16 residues. The V segment lost 0 bases and the J segment 0 bases; nucleotides outside the gene matches: 3. The CDR3 DNA is TGCGCCAGCAGCCAAGATCTTAGCGGGGGCTCCTACGAGCAGTACTTC. Translating gives CASSQDLSGGSYEQYF.

The chain links TRBV7-9 to TRBJ2-3; TRBD1 agrees at 10 bases. CDR3 size: 12 residues. The V gene end was trimmed by 8 bases and the J gene end by 5 bases; junction bases not matched to a gene: 1. In germline, CDR1 is SEHNR, CDR2 FQNEAQ (reference sequence). The CDR3 region has the DNA TGTGCCAGCGGACAGGGGGTAGATACGCAGTATTTT. Its translation is CASGQGVDTQYF.

The chain links TRBV19 to TRBJ2-5, with TRBD1 matching 10 bases. CDR3 length: 15 amino acids. The germline CDR1 and CDR2 sequences are LNHDA and SQIVND (reference sequence). V shed 7 bases and J 5 bases; nucleotides not matched to a gene: 10. The CDR3 nucleotides are TGTGCCAGTACCCCGTTCGGACAGGGGGTGGAGACCCAGTACTTC. Translation: CASTPFGQGVETQYF.

This chain connects TRBV19 to TRBJ1-3; the D is unclear. V was trimmed by 7 bases and J by 5 bases, leaving 18 bases between them. This CDR3 has 15 residues. Germline assignment: CDR1 LNHDA and CDR2 SQIVND (reference sequence). The CDR3: CASKVSSHTRNTIYF. The CDR3 DNA follows: TGTGCCAGTAAAGTGTCCTCACACACCCGAAACACCATATATTTT. The full variable domain, completed using reference TRBV19 and TRBJ1-3, is DGGITQSPKYLFRKEGQNVTLSCEQNLNHDAMYWYRQDPGQGLRLIYYSQIVNDFQKGDIAEGYSVSREKKESFPLTVTSAQKNPTAFYLCASKVSSHTRNTIYFGEGSWLTVV.

The CDR3 is CASSQSRHAASYEQYF. The CDR3, as DNA: TGCGCCAGCAGCCAATCCAGACACGCAGCCTCCTACGAGCAGTACTTC. J is TRBJ2-7 and V is TRBV4-3; D remains unclear. V was pared by 2 bases and J by 0 bases, with 14 bases between. CDR3 length equals 16 residues. Germline CDR1 reads LGHNA; CDR2 reads YSLEER.

The chain employs TRBV5-5 and TRBJ1-2; a possible D gene is TRBD1 (5 bases). The CDR3 is 15 residues long. Per germline, CDR1 SGHKS and CDR2 YYEKEE (reference sequence). With 0 bases removed from V and 4 bases from J, the gap between germline ends came to 13 bases. CDR3 sequence reads: CASSLGAGTFYGYTF. The CDR3 region has the DNA TGTGCCAGCAGCTTGGGGGCCGGGACCTTCTATGGCTACACCTTC.

This clone has only a few counts. The V gene is TRBV4-1, the J gene TRBJ1-1, with D tentatively TRBD1 (5 bases). The CDR3 has 14 residues. Trimming stripped 5 bases from V and 6 bases from J, with 16 bases between. Per germline, CDR1 MGHRA and CDR2 YSYEKL. CDR3 nucleotide sequence: TGCGCCAGCAGCTCCGGGACGGACGATCCTGAAGCTTTCTTT. It codes for CASSSGTDDPEAFF.

The chain combines TRBV5-1 with TRBJ1-5; 7 positions match TRBD1. CDR1 is SGHRS and CDR2 is YFSETQ in the germline V gene. This CDR3 region has 16 residues. V gave up 0 bases and J gave up 0 bases; unmatched junction bases: 3. The CDR3 here is CASSLGGTDSNQPQHF. Written as DNA, the CDR3 is TGCGCCAGCAGCTTGGGGGGGACAGATAGCAATCAGCCCCAGCATTTT.

J is TRBJ2-1 and V is TRBV6-5; 9 bases are a match to TRBD1. Trimming cost V 5 bases and J 8 bases; bases outside gene matches: 4. Germline CDR1 and CDR2: MNHEY and SVGAGI. This CDR3 is built from 13 residues. The CDR3 region is CASSRRTGDEQFF. The CDR3 DNA follows: TGTGCCAGCAGTCGGAGGACAGGGGATGAGCAGTTCTTC.

V gene TRBV7-3 combines with J gene TRBJ2-6; D gene uncertain. The V end lost 5 bases, the J end lost 0 bases, and 11 bases lay between the germline ends. CDR3 length: 16 residues. Germline assignment: CDR1 SGHTA and CDR2 FQGTGA. CDR3 bases: TGTGCCAGCAGCCTTTTGAGGCTCTCTGGGGCCAACGTCCTGACTTTC. It encodes CASSLLRLSGANVLTF. Filled out from reference TRBV7-3 and TRBJ2-6, the complete variable domain reads GAGVSQTPSNKVTEKGKYVELRCDPISGHTALYWYRQSLGQGPEFLIYFQGTGAADDSGLPNDRFFAVRPEGSVSTLKIQRTERGDSAVYLCASSLLRLSGANVLTFGAGSRLTVL.

This clone showed up just once. J is TRBJ1-2 and V is TRBV21-1; TRBD1 is the table's D call, not checked against the DNA. TRBV21-1 is termed a pseudogene. This CDR3 spans 13 amino acids. CDR3 amino acids: CASSKDRGLGYTF. CDR3 bases: TGTGCCAGCAGCAAAGACAGGGGGCTTGGCTACACCTTC.

This chain's CDR3 is CAISKTGDQPQHF. CDR3 DNA: TGTGCCATCAGTAAGACAGGAGATCAGCCCCAGCATTTT. The genes are TRBV10-3 and TRBJ1-5; D may be TRBD1 (6 bases). Trimming stripped 5 bases from V and 5 bases from J, with 10 bases between. CDR3 length equals 13 residues. Germline assignment: CDR1 ENHRY and CDR2 SYGVKD.

V usage is TRBV11-3 and J usage is TRBJ2-2, with TRBD1 matching over 8 bases. The CDR3 totals 15 residues. Germline V gene lookup returns CDR1 SGHNT and CDR2 YENEEA. Germline trimming cut 5 bases from V and 4 bases from J; bases unmatched to any gene: 6. CDR3 nucleotide sequence: TGTGCCAGCAGCCTGGGACAGGTCACCACCGGGGAGCTGTTTTTT. Protein: CASSLGQVTTGELFF.

This rearrangement joins TRBV18 to TRBJ1-3, with a weak D call TRBD1 (6 bases). Germline V gene lookup returns CDR1 KGHSH and CDR2 LQKENI. Trimming took 3 bases from V and 0 from J, leaving 12 bases between them. The CDR3 totals 16 residues. Written as DNA, the CDR3 is TGTGCCAGCTCACCCGGACAGTTGAGCTCTGGAAACACCATATATTTT. Translated: CASSPGQLSSGNTIYF.

This clone appeared once. The J gene is TRBJ2-5, the V gene TRBV24-1, with a possible D match to TRBD1 (6 bases). Trimming stripped 4 bases from V and 5 bases from J, with 13 bases between. The CDR3 runs 14 residues. The germline CDR1 and CDR2 sequences are KGHDR and SFDVKD. The CDR3 DNA sequence: TGTGCCACCAGTGAAACAGGGACCGCGGAGACCCAGTACTTC. This sequence encodes CATSETGTAETQYF.

The chain links TRBV19 to TRBJ1-2; D is unclear. This CDR3 contains 13 residues. Trimming pared 5 bases from V and 2 bases from J, leaving 9 bases between. CDR1 and CDR2 from the germline V gene are LNHDA and SQIVND (reference sequence). The CDR3 sequence: CASSSGTNYGYTF. The CDR3 nucleotides read TGTGCCAGTAGTTCCGGTACAAACTATGGCTACACCTTC.

The V and J genes are TRBV5-1 and TRBJ2-3, with D maybe TRBD2 (7 bases). V gave up 4 bases and J gave up 1 base, with 13 bases separating them. The CDR3 is 15 amino acids. Looked up from germline, CDR1 is SGHRS and CDR2 is YFSETQ. CDR3 region: CASSAGDTGTDTQYF. CDR3 sequence (DNA): TGCGCCAGCAGCGCGGGGGACACTGGCACAGATACGCAGTATTTT.

The CDR3 sequence: CASSGDSLTYTF. The CDR3 bases are TGTGCCAGCAGTGGCGACAGCCTTACTTACACCTTC. The chain links TRBV6-4 to TRBJ1-2; D perhaps matches TRBD1 (5 bases). Trimming took off 4 bases at V and 11 bases at J, with 14 bases between the two ends. The CDR3 has 12 residues. CDR1 is MRHNA and CDR2 is SNTAGT in the germline V gene.

This sequence joins TRBV14 and TRBJ2-3, with 9 nucleotides matching TRBD2. With 1 base clipped from V and 1 base from J, the junction kept 3 bases outside the gene matches. Germline-derived CDR1 and CDR2 are SGHDN and FVKESK. This CDR3 has 16 residues. CDR3 region: CASSQGRGGGTDTQYF. The DNA of the CDR3 is TGTGCCAGCAGCCAAGGGCGGGGGGGAGGCACAGATACGCAGTATTTT.

This sequence joins TRBV19 and TRBJ1-5; TRBD1 matches at 7 bases. V dropped 7 bases and J dropped 1; count of bases not matched to a gene: 7. The length of the CDR3 is 15 residues. CDR1 and CDR2 (germline): LNHDA, SQIVND (reference sequence). The CDR3 spells CASKDRVRSNQPQHF. The CDR3 DNA follows: TGTGCCAGTAAAGACAGGGTAAGGAGCAATCAGCCCCAGCATTTT.

The V call is TRBV27, the J call TRBJ2-1; D might be TRBD1 (5 bases). Deletions cut 2 bases from V and 5 bases from J, with 13 bases between. This CDR3 is built from 15 residues. Germline CDR1 MNHEY, CDR2 SMNVEV (reference sequence). CDR3 DNA sequence: TGTGCCAGCAGTTTAATGTTCCGACAGAACAATGAGCAGTTCTTC. It is translated as CASSLMFRQNNEQFF.

This rearrangement joins TRBV3-1 (or the pseudogene TRBV3-2) to TRBJ2-2; 8 nucleotides match TRBD1. This CDR3 region has 16 residues. Germline values: CDR1 LGHDT, CDR2 YNNKEL (reference sequence). With 4 bases clipped from V and 3 bases from J, the junction kept 7 bases outside the gene matches. The CDR3 is CASSPRTGRHTGELFF. The CDR3 region has the DNA TGTGCCAGCAGCCCTAGGACAGGGCGCCACACCGGGGAGCTGTTTTTT.

The chain links TRBV27 to TRBJ2-7, with D perhaps matching TRBD1 (6 bases). Between the trimmed V and J ends, which lost 4 bases and 0 bases, there was a span of 10 bases. Germline lookup yields CDR1 MNHEY and CDR2 SMNVEV (reference sequence). The CDR3 sequence is 14 residues long. The chain's CDR3 is CASSSGRGSYEQYF. CDR3 coding DNA: TGTGCCAGCAGTTCAGGCAGGGGCTCCTACGAGCAGTACTTC.